The source of this T cell receptor (beta chain) is a study of T cells in Graves' hyperthyroidism and ophthalmopathy. Across 18 months, stable Graves' hyperthyroidism was marked by no progression to ophthalmopathy. The PBMCs were sourced from fresh peripheral blood (about 10 ml). Regions amplified from RNA transcripts were the TCR beta CDR3 regions. Using the HTBI primer set, a first-round RT-PCR was run on the TCR CDR3. TCRdb ran MiXCR on the multiplex PCR reads and lists one entry per CDR3 protein. The sample lists 500,000 to 600,000 distinct CDR3 sequences; 16% were seen once. Specimen: blood. The receptor's source is a woman younger than 35 with Graves' hyperthyroidism.

The CDR3 here is CASRKSGTGKGNQPQHF. The CDR3 bases are TGTGCCAGTAGGAAGTCCGGGACAGGGAAGGGCAATCAGCCCCAGCATTTT. This rearrangement joins TRBV19 to TRBJ1-5; 9 nucleotides line up with TRBD1. This CDR3 comprises 17 residues. CDR1 is LNHDA, CDR2 SQIVND, per germline (reference sequence). V lost 6 bases, J lost 2 bases, and 11 bases stayed unmatched.